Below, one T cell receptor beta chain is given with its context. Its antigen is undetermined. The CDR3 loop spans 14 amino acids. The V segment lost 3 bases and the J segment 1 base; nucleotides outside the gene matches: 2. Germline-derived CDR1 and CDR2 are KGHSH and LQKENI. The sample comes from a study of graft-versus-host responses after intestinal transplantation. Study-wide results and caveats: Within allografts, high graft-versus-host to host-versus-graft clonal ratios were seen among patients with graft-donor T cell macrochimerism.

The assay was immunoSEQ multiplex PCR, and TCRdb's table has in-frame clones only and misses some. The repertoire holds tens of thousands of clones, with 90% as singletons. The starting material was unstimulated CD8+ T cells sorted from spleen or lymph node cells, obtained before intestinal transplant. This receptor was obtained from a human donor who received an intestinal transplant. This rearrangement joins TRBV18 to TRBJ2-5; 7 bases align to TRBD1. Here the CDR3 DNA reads TGTGCCAGCTCACCCGGGGACAGCCAAGAGACCCAGTACTTC. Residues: CASSPGDSQETQYF.